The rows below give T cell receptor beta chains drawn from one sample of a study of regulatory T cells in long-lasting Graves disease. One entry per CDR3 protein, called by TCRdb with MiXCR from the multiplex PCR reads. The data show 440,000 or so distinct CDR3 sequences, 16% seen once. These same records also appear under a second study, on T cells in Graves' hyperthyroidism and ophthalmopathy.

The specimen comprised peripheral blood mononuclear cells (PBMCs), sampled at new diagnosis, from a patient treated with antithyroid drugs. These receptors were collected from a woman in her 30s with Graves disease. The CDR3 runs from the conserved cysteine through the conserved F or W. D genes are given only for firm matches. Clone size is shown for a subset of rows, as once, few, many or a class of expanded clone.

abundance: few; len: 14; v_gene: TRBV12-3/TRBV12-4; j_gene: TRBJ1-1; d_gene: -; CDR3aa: CASTSGTPNTEAFF; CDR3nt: TGTGCCAGCACCTCCGGGACACCAAACACTGAAGCTTTCTTT
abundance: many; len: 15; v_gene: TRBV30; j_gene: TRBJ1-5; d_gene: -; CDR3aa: CAWSVNGWGNQPQHF; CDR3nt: TGTGCCTGGAGTGTAAACGGGTGGGGCAATCAGCCCCAGCATTTT
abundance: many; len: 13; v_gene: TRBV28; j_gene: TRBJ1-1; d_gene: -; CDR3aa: CASITGMRTEAFF; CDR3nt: TGTGCCAGCATAACAGGGATGCGGACTGAAGCTTTCTTT
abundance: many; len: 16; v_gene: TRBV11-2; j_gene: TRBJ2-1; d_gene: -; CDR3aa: CASSLGSFIIGDEQFF; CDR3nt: TGTGCCAGCAGCCTCGGGAGTTTCATTATCGGCGATGAGCAGTTCTTC
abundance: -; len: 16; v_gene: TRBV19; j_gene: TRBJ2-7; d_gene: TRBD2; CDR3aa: CASSPSATSGSEPQYF; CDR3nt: TGTGCCAGTAGTCCCTCGGCGACTAGCGGGAGCGAGCCCCAGTACTTC
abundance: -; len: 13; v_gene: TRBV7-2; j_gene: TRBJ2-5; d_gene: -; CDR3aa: CASSGVRGETQYF; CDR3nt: TGTGCCAGCAGCGGAGTTCGCGGAGAGACCCAGTACTTC
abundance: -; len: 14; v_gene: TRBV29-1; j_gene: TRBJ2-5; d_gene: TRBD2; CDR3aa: CSVRAPGGGETQYF; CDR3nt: TGCAGCGTCAGGGCCCCCGGGGGGGGAGAGACCCAGTACTTC
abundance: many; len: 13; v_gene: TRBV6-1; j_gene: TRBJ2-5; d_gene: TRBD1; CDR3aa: CASRGDRRETQYF; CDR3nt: TGTGCCAGCAGGGGGGACAGGAGGGAGACCCAGTACTTC
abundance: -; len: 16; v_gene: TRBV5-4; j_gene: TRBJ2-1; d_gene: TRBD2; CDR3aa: CASSLDREGPYNEQFF; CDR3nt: TGTGCCAGCAGCTTGGATCGGGAGGGACCCTACAATGAGCAGTTCTTC
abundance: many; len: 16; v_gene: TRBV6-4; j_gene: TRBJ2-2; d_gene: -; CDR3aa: CASSEWGEKGTGELFF; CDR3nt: TGTGCCAGCAGTGAATGGGGGGAAAAAGGAACCGGGGAGCTGTTTTTT
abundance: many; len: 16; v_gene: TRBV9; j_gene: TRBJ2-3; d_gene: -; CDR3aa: CASSTRGAGSTDTQYF; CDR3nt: TGTGCCAGCAGCACCCGCGGGGCGGGAAGCACAGATACGCAGTATTTT
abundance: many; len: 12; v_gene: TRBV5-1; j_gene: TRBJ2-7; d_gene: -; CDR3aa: CASSLHPYEQYF; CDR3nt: TGCGCCAGCAGCTTACATCCTTACGAGCAGTACTTC
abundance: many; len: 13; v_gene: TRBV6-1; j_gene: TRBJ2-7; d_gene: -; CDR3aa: CASSEVYGSEQYF; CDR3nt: TGTGCCAGCAGTGAAGTCTACGGGAGCGAGCAGTACTTC
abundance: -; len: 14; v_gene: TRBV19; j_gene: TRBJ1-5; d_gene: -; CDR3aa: CASKNRDYYQPQHF; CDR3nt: TGTGCCAGTAAGAACAGGGATTATTATCAGCCCCAGCATTTT
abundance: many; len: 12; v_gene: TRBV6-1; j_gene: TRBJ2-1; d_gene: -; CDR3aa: CASTNGNNEQFF; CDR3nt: TGTGCCAGCACAAACGGGAACAATGAGCAGTTCTTC
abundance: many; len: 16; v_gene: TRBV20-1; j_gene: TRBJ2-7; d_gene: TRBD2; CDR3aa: CSARDWGLAGGDEQYF; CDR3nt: TGCAGTGCTAGAGATTGGGGTCTAGCGGGAGGAGACGAGCAGTACTTC
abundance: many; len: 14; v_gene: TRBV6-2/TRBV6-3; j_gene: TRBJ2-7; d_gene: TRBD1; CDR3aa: CASRPTGQLYEQYF; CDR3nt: TGTGCCAGCAGGCCTACGGGACAGCTCTACGAGCAGTACTTC
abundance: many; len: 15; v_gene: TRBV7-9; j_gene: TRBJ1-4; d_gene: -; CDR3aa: CASSQRITTNEKLFF; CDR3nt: TGTGCCAGCAGCCAAAGGATTACAACTAATGAAAAACTGTTTTTT
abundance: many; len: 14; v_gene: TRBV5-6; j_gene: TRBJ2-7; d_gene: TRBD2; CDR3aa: CASSLTSGSIGQYF; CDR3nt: TGTGCCAGCAGCTTGACTAGCGGGAGTATCGGGCAGTACTTC
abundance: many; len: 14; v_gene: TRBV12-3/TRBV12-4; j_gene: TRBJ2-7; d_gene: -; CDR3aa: CASSFTAEAYEQYF; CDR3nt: TGTGCCAGCAGTTTCACAGCGGAGGCCTACGAGCAGTACTTC
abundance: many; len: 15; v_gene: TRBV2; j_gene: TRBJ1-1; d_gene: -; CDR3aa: CASTARTGLSTEAFF; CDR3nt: TGTGCCAGCACCGCCCGGACCGGTCTAAGCACTGAAGCTTTCTTT
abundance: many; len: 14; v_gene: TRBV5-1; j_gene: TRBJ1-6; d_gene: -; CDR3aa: CASSSSSYNSPLHF; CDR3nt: TGCGCCAGCAGCTCGTCCTCCTATAATTCACCCCTCCACTTT
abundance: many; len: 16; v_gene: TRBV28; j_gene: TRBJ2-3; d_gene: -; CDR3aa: CASSFAHSESSDTQYF; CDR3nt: TGTGCCAGCAGTTTCGCCCACAGCGAGTCTTCAGATACGCAGTATTTT
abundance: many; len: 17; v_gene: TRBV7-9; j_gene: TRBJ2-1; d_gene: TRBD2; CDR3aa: CASSLASGLADYNEQFF; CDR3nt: TGTGCCAGCAGCTTAGCGTCGGGACTAGCGGACTACAATGAGCAGTTCTTC
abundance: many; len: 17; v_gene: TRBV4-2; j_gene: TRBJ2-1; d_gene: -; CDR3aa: CASSQPLLGVNDNEQFF; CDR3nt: TGTGCCAGCAGCCAACCGCTCTTAGGAGTCAACGACAATGAGCAGTTCTTC
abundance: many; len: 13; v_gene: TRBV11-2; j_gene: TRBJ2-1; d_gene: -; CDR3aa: CASSLEVRNEQFF; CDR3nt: TGTGCCAGCAGCTTAGAGGTACGCAATGAGCAGTTCTTC
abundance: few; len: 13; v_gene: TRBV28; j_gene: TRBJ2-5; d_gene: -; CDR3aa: CASLGSRVETQYF; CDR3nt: TGTGCCAGCTTAGGATCTAGGGTGGAGACCCAGTACTTC
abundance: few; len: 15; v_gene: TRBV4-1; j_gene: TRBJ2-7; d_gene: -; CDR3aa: CASSQGLGPSSEQYF; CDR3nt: TGCGCCAGCAGCCAGGGCCTGGGACCCTCGAGTGAGCAGTACTTC
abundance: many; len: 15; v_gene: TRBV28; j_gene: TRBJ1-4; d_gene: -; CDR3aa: CASSSPDRHNEKLFF; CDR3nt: TGTGCCAGCAGTTCCCCGGACAGACATAATGAAAAACTGTTTTTT
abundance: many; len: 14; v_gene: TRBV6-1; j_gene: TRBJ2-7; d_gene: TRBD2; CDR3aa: CASSRTSGRNEQYF; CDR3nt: TGTGCCAGCAGTCGGACTAGCGGGCGGAACGAGCAGTACTTC
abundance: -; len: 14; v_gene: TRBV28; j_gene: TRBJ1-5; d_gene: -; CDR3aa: CASSPHRGNQPQHF; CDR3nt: TGTGCCAGCAGTCCGCACAGGGGCAATCAGCCCCAGCATTTT
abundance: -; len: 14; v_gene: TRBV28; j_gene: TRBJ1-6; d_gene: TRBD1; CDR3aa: CASILQGINSPLHF; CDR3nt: TGTGCCAGCATTCTACAGGGGATTAATTCACCCCTCCACTTT
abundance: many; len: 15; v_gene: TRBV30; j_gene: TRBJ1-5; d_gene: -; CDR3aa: CAWSQAGTQSGTQHF; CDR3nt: TGTGCCTGGAGCCAAGCCGGGACACAGAGTGGGACCCAGCATTTT
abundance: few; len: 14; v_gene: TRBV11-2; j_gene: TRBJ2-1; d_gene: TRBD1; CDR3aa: CASGRQGLNNEQFF; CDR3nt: TGTGCCAGCGGAAGACAGGGGCTAAACAATGAGCAGTTCTTC
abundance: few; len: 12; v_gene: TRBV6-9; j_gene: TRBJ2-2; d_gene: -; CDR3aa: CASSYLPGELFF; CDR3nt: TGTGCCAGCAGTTATTTGCCCGGGGAGCTGTTTTTT
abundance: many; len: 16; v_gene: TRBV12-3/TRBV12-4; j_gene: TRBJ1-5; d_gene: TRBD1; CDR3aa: CASSFGDRSSNQPQHF; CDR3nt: TGTGCCAGCAGTTTTGGGGACAGGAGTAGCAATCAGCCCCAGCATTTT
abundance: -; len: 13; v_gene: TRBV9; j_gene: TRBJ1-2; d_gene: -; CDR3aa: CASSQDPSYGYTF; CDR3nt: TGTGCCAGCAGCCAGGACCCTTCGTACGGCTACACCTTC
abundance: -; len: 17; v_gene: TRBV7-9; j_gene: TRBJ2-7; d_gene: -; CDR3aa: CASSSAGPSTPYYEQYF; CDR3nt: TGTGCCAGCAGCTCCGCGGGACCATCCACCCCCTACTACGAGCAGTACTTC
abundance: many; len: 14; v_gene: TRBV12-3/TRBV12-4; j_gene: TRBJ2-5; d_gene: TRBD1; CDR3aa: CASSSWDSQETQYF; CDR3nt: TGTGCCAGCAGTTCGTGGGACAGCCAAGAGACCCAGTACTTC
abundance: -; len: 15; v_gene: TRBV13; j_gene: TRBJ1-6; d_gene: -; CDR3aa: CASSSRGGRESPLHF; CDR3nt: TGTGCCAGCAGCTCTCGGGGAGGGCGAGAATCACCCCTCCACTTT
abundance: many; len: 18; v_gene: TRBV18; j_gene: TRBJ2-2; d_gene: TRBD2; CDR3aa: CASSLLRTSVTNTGELFF; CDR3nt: TGTGCCAGCTCACTTCTAAGGACTAGCGTAACGAACACCGGGGAGCTGTTTTTT
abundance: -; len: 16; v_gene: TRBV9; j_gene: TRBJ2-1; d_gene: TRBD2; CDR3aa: CASSVSGRETYNEQFF; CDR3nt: TGTGCCAGCAGCGTTAGCGGGAGGGAAACCTACAATGAGCAGTTCTTC
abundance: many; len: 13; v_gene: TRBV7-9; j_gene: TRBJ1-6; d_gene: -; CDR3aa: CASSATTVPPLHF; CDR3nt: TGTGCCAGCAGCGCCACGACAGTGCCTCCCCTCCACTTT
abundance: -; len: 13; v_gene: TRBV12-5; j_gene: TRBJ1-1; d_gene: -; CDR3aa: CASGLGRGTEAFF; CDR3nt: TGTGCTAGTGGTTTGGGCCGTGGTACTGAAGCTTTCTTT
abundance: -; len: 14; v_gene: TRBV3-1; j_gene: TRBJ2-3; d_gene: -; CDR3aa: CTSSQGLSTDTQYF; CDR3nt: TGTACCAGCAGCCAAGGGCTAAGCACAGATACGCAGTATTTT
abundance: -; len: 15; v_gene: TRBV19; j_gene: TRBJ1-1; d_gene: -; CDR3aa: CASRIRDRGNTEAFF; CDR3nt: TGTGCCAGTAGAATCCGGGACCGGGGGAACACTGAAGCTTTCTTT
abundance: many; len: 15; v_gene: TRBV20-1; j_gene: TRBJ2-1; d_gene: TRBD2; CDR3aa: CSAGGLAGAYNEQFF; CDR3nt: TGCAGTGCTGGTGGACTAGCGGGAGCCTACAATGAGCAGTTCTTC
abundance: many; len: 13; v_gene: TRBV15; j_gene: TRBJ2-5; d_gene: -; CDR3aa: CATRTGLGETQYF; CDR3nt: TGTGCCACCAGGACAGGCCTGGGGGAGACCCAGTACTTC